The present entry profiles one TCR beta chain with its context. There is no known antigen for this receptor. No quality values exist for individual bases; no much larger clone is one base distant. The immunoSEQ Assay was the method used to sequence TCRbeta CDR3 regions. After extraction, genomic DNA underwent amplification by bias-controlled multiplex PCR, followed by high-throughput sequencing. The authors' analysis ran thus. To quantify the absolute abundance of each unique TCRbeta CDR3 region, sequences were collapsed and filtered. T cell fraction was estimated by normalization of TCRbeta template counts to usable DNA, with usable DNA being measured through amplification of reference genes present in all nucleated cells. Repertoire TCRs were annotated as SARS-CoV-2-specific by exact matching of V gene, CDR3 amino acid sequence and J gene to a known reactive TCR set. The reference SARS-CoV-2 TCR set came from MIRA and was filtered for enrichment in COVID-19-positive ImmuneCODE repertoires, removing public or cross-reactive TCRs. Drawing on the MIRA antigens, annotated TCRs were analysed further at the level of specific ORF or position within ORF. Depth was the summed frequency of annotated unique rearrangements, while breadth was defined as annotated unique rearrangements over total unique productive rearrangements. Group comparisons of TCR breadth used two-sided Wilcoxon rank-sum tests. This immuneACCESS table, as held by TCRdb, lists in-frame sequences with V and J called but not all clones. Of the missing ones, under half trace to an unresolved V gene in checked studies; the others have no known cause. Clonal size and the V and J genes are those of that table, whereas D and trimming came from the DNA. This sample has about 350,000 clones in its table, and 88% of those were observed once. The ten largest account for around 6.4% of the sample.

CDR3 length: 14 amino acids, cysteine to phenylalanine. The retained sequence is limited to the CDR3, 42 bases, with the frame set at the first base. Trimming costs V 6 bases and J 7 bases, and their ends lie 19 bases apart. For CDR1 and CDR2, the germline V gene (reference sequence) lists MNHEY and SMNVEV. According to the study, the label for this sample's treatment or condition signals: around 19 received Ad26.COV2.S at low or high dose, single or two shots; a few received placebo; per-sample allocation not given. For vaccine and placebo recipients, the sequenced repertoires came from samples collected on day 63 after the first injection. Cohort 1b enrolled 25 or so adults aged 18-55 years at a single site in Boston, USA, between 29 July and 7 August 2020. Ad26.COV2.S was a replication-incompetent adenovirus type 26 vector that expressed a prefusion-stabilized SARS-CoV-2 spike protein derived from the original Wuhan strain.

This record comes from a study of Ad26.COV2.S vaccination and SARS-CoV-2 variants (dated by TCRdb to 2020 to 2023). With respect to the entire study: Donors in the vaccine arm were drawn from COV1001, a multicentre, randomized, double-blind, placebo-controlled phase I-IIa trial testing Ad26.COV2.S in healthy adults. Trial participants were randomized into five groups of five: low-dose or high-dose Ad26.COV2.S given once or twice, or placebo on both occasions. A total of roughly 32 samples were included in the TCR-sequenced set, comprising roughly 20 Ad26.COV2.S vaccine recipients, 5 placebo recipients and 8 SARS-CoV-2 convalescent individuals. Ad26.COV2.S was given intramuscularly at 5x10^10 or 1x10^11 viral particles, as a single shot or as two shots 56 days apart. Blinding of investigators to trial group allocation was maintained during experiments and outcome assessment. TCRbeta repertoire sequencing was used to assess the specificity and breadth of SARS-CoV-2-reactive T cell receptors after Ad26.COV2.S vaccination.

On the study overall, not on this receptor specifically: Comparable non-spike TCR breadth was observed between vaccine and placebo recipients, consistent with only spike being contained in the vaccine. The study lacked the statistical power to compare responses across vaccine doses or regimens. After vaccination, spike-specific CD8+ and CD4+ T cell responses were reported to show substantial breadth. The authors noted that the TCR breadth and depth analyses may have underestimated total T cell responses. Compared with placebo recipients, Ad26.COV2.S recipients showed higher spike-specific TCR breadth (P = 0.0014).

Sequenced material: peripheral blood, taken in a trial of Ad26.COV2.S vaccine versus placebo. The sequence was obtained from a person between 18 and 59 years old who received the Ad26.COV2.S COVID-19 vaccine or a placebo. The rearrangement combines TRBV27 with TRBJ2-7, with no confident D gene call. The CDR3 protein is CASRPGLTAREQYF. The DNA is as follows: TGTGCCAGCAGGCCCGGTCTCACGGCGCGGGAGCAGTACTTC.